The sequence of this TCR beta chain was determined in a study of blood T cell repertoires in COVID-19. CDR1 and CDR2 from the germline V gene are SGHTA and FQGTGA. CDR3 size: 14 residues. V was clipped by 2 bases and J by 9 bases, with 14 bases between them. TCRdb's table, derived via immunoSEQ multiplex PCR, lists solely in-frame clones and lacks some. The table lists over 10,000 clones, around 87% of them singletons, with roughly 20% in the top ten. Source material: peripheral blood. This chain uses TRBV7-3 with TRBJ2-1; possibly TRBD1 for D (5 bases). This TCR was sampled from a human donor with active COVID-19. The donor label of this sample is uncertain. The chain's CDR3 is CASSLRSRGREQFF. CDR3 bases: TGTGCCAGCAGCTTACGGTCTAGGGGCCGTGAGCAGTTCTTC.